This is a list of T cell receptor beta chains from one sample in a study of shared clonotypes between healthy human individuals. Repertoires were generated with immunoSEQ multiplex PCR, while TCRdb's copy carries only in-frame clones and drops some. This sample yields more than 500,000 clones, of which about 95% are seen a single time; over 0.1% belongs to the top ten. The material sequenced was naive CD8+ T cells sorted from blood. The receptors here all came from a woman in her twenties or thirties in good health. Each CDR3 is given with its conserved first and last residue. Fields, in order: D gene, V gene, clone size, J gene, CDR3 DNA, CDR3 protein. A D gene is named only where the DNA matches it firmly. Clone sizes are given selectively: once, few, many, or a class where the clone is expanded.

>NA|TRBV28|NA|TRBJ1-2
TGTGCCAGCAGGGGGCCCTTAACTAACTATGGCTACACCTTC
CASRGPLTNYGYTF
>NA|TRBV19|NA|TRBJ2-7
TGTGCCAGTAGTATCTCTGGGAGTGGGGACGAGCAGTACTTC
CASSISGSGDEQYF
>TRBD1|TRBV2|NA|TRBJ1-5
TGTGCCAGCAGCGAACACCGGGACAGGTATCAGCCCCAGCATTTT
CASSEHRDRYQPQHF
>TRBD2|TRBV11-2|NA|TRBJ2-7
TGTGCCAGCAGCTTCGGGACTAGCGTGTACGAGCAGTACTTC
CASSFGTSVYEQYF
>NA|TRBV19|NA|TRBJ2-2
TGTGCCAGTAGTATACGTTGGACGGAGAACACCGGGGAGCTGTTTTTT
CASSIRWTENTGELFF
>NA|TRBV28|NA|TRBJ2-2
TGTGCCAGCAGTTTAGACGGCGGGGAGCTGTTTTTT
CASSLDGGELFF
>NA|TRBV19|NA|TRBJ1-2
TGTGCCAGTAGTATATCGGGACGGATGAACTATGGCTACACCTTC
CASSISGRMNYGYTF
>NA|TRBV9|NA|TRBJ2-3
TGTGCCAGCAGCTCCGGACAGGGAGGGGGCACAGATACGCAGTATTTT
CASSSGQGGGTDTQYF
>NA|TRBV4-1|NA|TRBJ2-2
TGCGCCAGCAGCCAAGGCCCAGGGGACACCGGGGAGCTGTTTTTT
CASSQGPGDTGELFF
>NA|TRBV28|NA|TRBJ2-1
TGTGCCAGCAGTTTTCGGGCAGACAATGAGCAGTTCTTC
CASSFRADNEQFF
>NA|TRBV5-1|once|TRBJ2-7
TGCGCCAGCAGCTTGGTGTCGGATTCCTACGAGCAGTACTTC
CASSLVSDSYEQYF
>NA|TRBV6-5|NA|TRBJ2-1
TGTGCCAGCAGTTACGGCGGGGACAATGAGCAGTTCTTC
CASSYGGDNEQFF
>TRBD1|TRBV4-1|NA|TRBJ2-7
TGCGCCAGCAGCCAAGCCCCCGGGACAGCTGTCGGCGAGCAGTACTTC
CASSQAPGTAVGEQYF
>NA|TRBV27|NA|TRBJ2-3
TGTGCCAGCAGTTTTGGAGGGACGATAACAGATACGCAGTATTTT
CASSFGGTITDTQYF
>NA|TRBV11-1|NA|TRBJ2-7
TGTGCCAGCAGCTTATATTATACAGGCACCTACGAGCAGTACTTC
CASSLYYTGTYEQYF
>NA|TRBV27|NA|TRBJ2-7
TGTGCCAGCAGTTTAGAGGGGGGGCCCTACGAGCAGTACTTC
CASSLEGGPYEQYF
>NA|TRBV7-9|NA|TRBJ2-5
TGTGCCAGCAGCACGGACCTCGGGGGAGAGACCCAGTACTTC
CASSTDLGGETQYF
>TRBD1|TRBV10-1|NA|TRBJ2-5
TGCGCCAGCAGTGAGTCGACAGGGAAAGAGACCCAGTACTTC
CASSESTGKETQYF
>TRBD2|TRBV28|NA|TRBJ2-3
TGTGCCAGCAGTTCCCGGACTAGCGGGATAGACACAGATACGCAGTATTTT
CASSSRTSGIDTDTQYF
>NA|TRBV6-6|NA|TRBJ1-2
TGTGCCAGCAACCCTAGCGGGGCAGGGGGCTACACCTTC
CASNPSGAGGYTF
>NA|TRBV13|few|TRBJ2-7
TGTGCCAGCAGCAGCGCCCGGGACCTTTCGTACGAGCAGTACTTC
CASSSARDLSYEQYF
>NA|TRBV2|NA|TRBJ1-1
TGTGCCAGCAGTGGAGAGGGTATCACTGAAGCTTTCTTT
CASSGEGITEAFF
>TRBD1|TRBV5-8|NA|TRBJ2-7
TGTGCCAGCAGCTTGTTTCCTATGGGGACAGAGGCCTACGAGCAGTACTTC
CASSLFPMGTEAYEQYF
>NA|TRBV9|NA|TRBJ2-1
TGTGCCAGCAGTGATACCGGCGGTGGAGACGAGCAGTTCTTC
CASSDTGGGDEQFF
>NA|TRBV19|NA|TRBJ1-5
TGTGCCAGTAGCAGGGGTAAAGGCAATCAGCCCCAGCATTTT
CASSRGKGNQPQHF
>TRBD1|TRBV9|NA|TRBJ1-2
TGTGCCAGCAGCGAACAGGGGCGCCCGGAGAACTATGGCTACACCTTC
CASSEQGRPENYGYTF
>NA|TRBV15|once|TRBJ2-7
TGTGCCACCGAGGACGGGATCGCCTACGAGCAGTACTTC
CATEDGIAYEQYF
>NA|TRBV28|NA|TRBJ1-1
TGTGCCAGCAGTCGAGAGGGACGCACTGAAGCTTTCTTT
CASSREGRTEAFF
>NA|TRBV9|NA|TRBJ1-1
TGTGCCAGCAGCGTCGGGGGGCTGGAGACTGAAGCTTTCTTT
CASSVGGLETEAFF
>NA|TRBV5-4|NA|TRBJ2-5
TGTGCCAGCAGCGCCCGGCGAGGGGAAGAGACCCAGTACTTC
CASSARRGEETQYF
>NA|TRBV7-9|NA|TRBJ2-2
TGTGCCAGCAGCCCGAGCGGGAACACCGGGGAGCTGTTTTTT
CASSPSGNTGELFF
>NA|TRBV29-1|NA|TRBJ2-7
TGCAGCGTTGAATTAGGGGACTCGTCCTACGAGCAGTACTTC
CSVELGDSSYEQYF
>NA|TRBV18|NA|TRBJ2-7
TGTGCCAGCTCACCAGAAACAGGTAATCCCTACGAGCAGTACTTC
CASSPETGNPYEQYF
>NA|TRBV7-2|NA|TRBJ2-1
TGTGCCAGCAGCTTAGTCAGGGCTGGGGATGAGCAGTTCTTC
CASSLVRAGDEQFF
>TRBD1|TRBV7-8|NA|TRBJ1-2
TGTGCCAGCAGCTTAAATCCAGGGGGCACTTATGGCTACACCTTC
CASSLNPGGTYGYTF